This T cell receptor beta chain was obtained from a study of T cell responses to AZD1222 COVID-19 vaccine. General study findings and limits: When two AZD1222 doses had been given, Spike-specific TCR breadth and depth rose.

Germline V gives CDR1 LGHDT, CDR2 YNNKEL (reference sequence). V was cut by 0 bases and J by 0 bases, with 20 bases left in between. The CDR3 is made up of 19 amino acids. Of note for this clone: Its antigen remains unknown.

The protocol was immunoSEQ multiplex PCR, while the TCRdb copy is restricted to in-frame clones and leaves out a portion. The sample shows around 150,000 clones, roughly 82% of them seen only once. The source material was peripheral blood, sampled on day 0 of AZD1222 vaccination. V and J are TRBV3-1 (or the pseudogene TRBV3-2) and TRBJ1-1; D not resolved. This TCR was sampled from an adult in good health. CDR3 sequence (DNA): TGTGCCAGCAGCCAAGATGACCGACGGATCCAGTTCATGAACACTGAAGCTTTCTTT. This codes for CASSQDDRRIQFMNTEAFF.